Listed below are T cell receptor beta chains from one sample, sequenced in a study of T cells after posttransplantation cyclophosphamide. TCRdb keeps only in-frame clones here, not all; method: immunoSEQ multiplex PCR. The sample contains 20,000 or so clones, 80% to 90% of which appear only once. The sample here was PBMCs, taken roughly 49 weeks after allogeneic stem cell transplant with calcineurin inhibitor and methotrexate. All receptors come from a female patient between 25 and 45 years old who received an allogeneic stem cell transplant from an unrelated donor, was CMV-positive, and had acute and chronic GVHD. Some of the T cells may derive from the graft donor. Each CDR3 is given with its conserved first and last residue. D genes are given only for firm matches. Clone size, where shown, is once, few, many, or a class for clones that have expanded.

>.|TRBJ2-5|.|TRBV9
CASSDGPRGEGEKETQYF
TGTGCCAGCAGCGACGGACCCCGAGGTGAAGGGGAAAAAGAGACCCAGTACTTC
>.|TRBJ1-1|.|TRBV5-1
CASSLRGTEAFF
TGCGCCAGCAGCTTGCGGGGGACTGAAGCTTTCTTT
>.|TRBJ2-1|TRBD2|TRBV10-3
CAIRDKYGTSGRDPNEQFF
TGTGCCATCAGAGACAAATACGGGACTAGCGGTCGGGACCCCAATGAGCAGTTCTTC
>.|TRBJ1-1|.|TRBV4-2
CASSFRTEDTEAFF
TGTGCCAGCAGCTTCCGCACCGAGGACACTGAAGCTTTCTTT
>once|TRBJ2-5|.|TRBV9
CASSSYGGETQYF
TGTGCCAGCAGCTCATACGGTGGTGAGACCCAGTACTTC
>.|TRBJ2-1|.|TRBV7-2
CASSLEITSYNEQFF
TGTGCCAGCAGTCTCGAGATTACCTCCTACAATGAGCAGTTCTTC
>.|TRBJ2-1|TRBD2|TRBV11-2
CASSYYPGGPSSYNEQFF
TGTGCCAGCAGCTATTATCCGGGAGGGCCGAGCTCCTACAATGAGCAGTTCTTC
>.|TRBJ2-2|TRBD1|TRBV4-3
CASSPTQGAPTGELFF
TGCGCCAGCAGCCCAACACAGGGGGCGCCTACCGGGGAGCTGTTTTTT
>once|TRBJ1-2|.|TRBV11-2
CASSLGPLGAYGYTF
TGTGCCAGCAGCTTAGGTCCTCTGGGGGCCTATGGCTACACCTTC
>.|TRBJ2-1|TRBD2|TRBV7-9
CASSPGASGSQLWWQFF
TGTGCCAGCAGCCCCGGGGCTAGCGGGAGCCAGTTGTGGTGGCAGTTCTTC
>.|TRBJ2-3|TRBD2|TRBV4-3
CASSQVSSSGGVDTQYF
TGCGCCAGCAGCCAAGTGAGCTCTAGCGGAGGGGTAGATACGCAGTATTTT
>once|TRBJ1-2|.|TRBV21-1
CASSKAPGQGGGYTF
TGTGCCAGCAGCAAAGCACCCGGACAGGGGGGCGGCTACACCTTC
>.|TRBJ2-7|TRBD2|TRBV18
CASSPGLAGEGYEQYF
TGTGCCAGCTCACCTGGACTAGCGGGAGAGGGTTACGAGCAGTACTTC
>.|TRBJ2-1|TRBD2|TRBV9
CASSPSGRAGDEQFF
TGTGCCAGCAGCCCCAGCGGGAGGGCCGGGGATGAGCAGTTCTTC
>once|TRBJ2-5|TRBD1|TRBV5-1
CASSSLSGTGTETQYF
TGCGCCAGCAGCAGTCTTTCCGGGACAGGGACGGAGACCCAGTACTTC
>.|TRBJ1-3|.|TRBV27
CASSTLQEIGNTIYF
TGTGCCAGCAGCACCCTACAGGAGATCGGAAACACCATATATTTT
>.|TRBJ1-4|.|TRBV7-6
CASSSYQVGPGVEKLFF
TGTGCCAGCAGCTCCTACCAGGTTGGGCCGGGAGTTGAAAAACTGTTTTTT
>.|TRBJ2-1|.|TRBV25-1
CASSEEKWSSYNEQFF
TGTGCCAGCAGTGAAGAAAAGTGGAGCTCCTACAATGAGCAGTTCTTC
>.|TRBJ2-1|TRBD2|TRBV7-8
CASSLRSGRRNEQFF
TGTGCCAGCAGCTTAAGGAGCGGGAGGAGGAATGAGCAGTTCTTC
>.|TRBJ1-4|.|TRBV11-2
CASRPGHRTNEKLFF
TGTGCCAGCAGACCGGGACACCGGACTAATGAAAAACTGTTTTTT
>.|TRBJ2-6|.|TRBV5-4
CASSFQANSGANVLTF
TGTGCCAGCAGCTTTCAAGCGAACTCTGGGGCCAACGTCCTGACTTTC
>.|TRBJ2-3|.|TRBV28
CASSANRVDTQYF
TGTGCCAGCAGTGCGAACAGGGTAGATACGCAGTATTTT
>few|TRBJ1-5|TRBD1|TRBV10-3
CAIKRGPGQGPYSNQPQHF
TGTGCCATCAAAAGGGGGCCCGGACAGGGCCCGTATAGCAATCAGCCCCAGCATTTT
>.|TRBJ2-5|TRBD2|TRBV25-1
CASSLSGSPETQYF
TGTGCCAGCAGCCTTAGCGGGAGTCCAGAGACCCAGTACTTC
>few|TRBJ1-1|.|TRBV10-3
CAITAGKNTEAFF
TGTGCCATCACCGCGGGAAAGAACACTGAAGCTTTCTTT
>few|TRBJ1-4|TRBD1|TRBV19
CAAGQLLEEKLFF
TGTGCCGCGGGACAGCTCCTTGAAGAAAAACTGTTTTTT
>.|TRBJ2-7|TRBD2|TRBV7-9
CASSLGDWWEGFDEQYF
TGTGCCAGCAGCTTAGGAGACTGGTGGGAGGGATTCGACGAGCAGTACTTT
>.|TRBJ2-7|.|TRBV10-3
CAIKRSLTGGGLYEQYF
TGTGCCATCAAACGGAGTCTGACGGGAGGGGGCCTTTACGAGCAGTACTTC
>.|TRBJ2-1|TRBD2|TRBV13
CASSLTGTTHEQFF
TGTGCCAGCAGCCTAACCGGGACTACGCATGAGCAGTTCTTC
>.|TRBJ2-3|TRBD2|TRBV10-1
CASGASGSTDTQYF
TGCGCCAGCGGAGCTAGCGGGAGCACAGATACGCAGTATTTT
>.|TRBJ2-3|TRBD2|TRBV5-4
CASSYGRGGTDTQYF
TGTGCCAGCAGCTATGGGAGGGGAGGCACAGATACGCAGTATTTT
>.|TRBJ2-6|.|TRBV4-1
CASSQDIAVFSGANVLTF
TGCGCCAGCAGCCAAGATATTGCGGTTTTCTCTGGGGCCAACGTCCTGACTTTC
>.|TRBJ2-3|.|TRBV4-1
CASSQDPAYRTDTQYF
TGCGCCAGCAGCCAAGATCCCGCCTATCGCACAGATACGCAGTATTTT
>.|TRBJ2-5|TRBD2|TRBV7-2
CASSLAGGFRGQETQYF
TGTGCCAGCAGCTTAGCGGGAGGGTTTCGGGGGCAAGAGACCCAGTACTTC
>.|TRBJ2-7|.|TRBV5-6
CASSSGIREQYF
TGTGCCAGCAGCTCCGGGATCCGCGAGCAGTACTTC
>.|TRBJ2-7|.|TRBV30
CAWTGGATYEQYF
TGTGCCTGGACCGGAGGGGCTACCTACGAGCAGTACTTC
>.|TRBJ2-7|TRBD1|TRBV7-8
CASSQDRGRWEQYF
TGTGCCAGCAGCCAGGACAGGGGGCGCTGGGAGCAGTACTTC
>.|TRBJ2-7|.|TRBV6-5
CASSYGQRTTYEQYF
TGTGCCAGCAGTTACGGACAGCGAACAACCTACGAGCAGTACTTC
>.|TRBJ1-4|TRBD1|TRBV7-6
CASSLGDRREKLFF
TGTGCCAGCAGCCTTGGGGACAGGAGAGAAAAACTGTTTTTT
>once|TRBJ1-6|TRBD1|TRBV13
CASRPQGANSPLHF
TGTGCCAGCAGACCACAGGGGGCTAATTCACCCCTCCACTTT
>.|TRBJ2-7|TRBD1|TRBV19
CASSEWTGEFSYEQYF
TGTGCCAGTAGTGAGTGGACAGGGGAGTTTTCCTACGAGCAGTACTTC
>.|TRBJ1-2|TRBD1|TRBV29-1
CSTRGTGNYGYTF
TGCAGCACCAGGGGGACCGGTAACTATGGCTACACCTTC